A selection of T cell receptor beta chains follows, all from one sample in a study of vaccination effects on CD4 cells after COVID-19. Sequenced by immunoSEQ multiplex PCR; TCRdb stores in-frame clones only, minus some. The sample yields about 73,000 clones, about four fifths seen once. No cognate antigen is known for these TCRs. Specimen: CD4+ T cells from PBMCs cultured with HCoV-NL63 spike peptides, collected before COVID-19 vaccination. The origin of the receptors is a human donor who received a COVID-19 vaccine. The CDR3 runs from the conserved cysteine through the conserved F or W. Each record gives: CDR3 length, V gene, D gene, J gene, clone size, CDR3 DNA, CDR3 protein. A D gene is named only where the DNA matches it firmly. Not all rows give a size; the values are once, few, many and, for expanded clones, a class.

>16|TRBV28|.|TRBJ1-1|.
TGTGCCAGCAGTTTACCAATACAGGGAGGGTACACTGAAGCTTTCTTT
CASSLPIQGGYTEAFF
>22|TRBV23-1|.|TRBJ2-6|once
TGCGCCAGCAGTCAATCCGTGGTTGGCTGCGACAGGTTCCGCTCTGGGGCCAACGTCCTGACTTTC
CASSQSVVGCDRFRSGANVLTF
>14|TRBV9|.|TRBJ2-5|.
TGTGCCAGCAGCGTAGGAGTGGGAACAGAGACCCAGTACTTC
CASSVGVGTETQYF
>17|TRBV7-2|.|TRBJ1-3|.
TGTGCCAGCAGCTTAGCGTCCCTAGGTCCCGCAGGAAACACCATATATTTT
CASSLASLGPAGNTIYF
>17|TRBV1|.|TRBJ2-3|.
TGCACCAGCAGCCTGAGCTATCGGGGTCGAAGGGGGGATACGCAGTATTTT
CTSSLSYRGRRGDTQYF
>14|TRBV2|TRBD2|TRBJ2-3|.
TGTGCCATCGGACTAGCGGAGTACACAGATACGCAGTATTTT
CAIGLAEYTDTQYF
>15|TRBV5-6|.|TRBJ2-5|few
TGTGCCAGCAGCTTGGCCTACCGGGCCCAAGAGACCCAGTACTTC
CASSLAYRAQETQYF
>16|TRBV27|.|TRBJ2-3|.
TGTGCCAGCAGTCGCGACTGGGAACAGGGCACAGATACGCAGTATTTT
CASSRDWEQGTDTQYF
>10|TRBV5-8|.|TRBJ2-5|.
TGTGCCAGCCCGGGGGAGACCCAGTACTTC
CASPGETQYF
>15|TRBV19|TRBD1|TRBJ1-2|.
TGTGCCAGTAAAACTCAGGGGGCGCCAGGCAATGGCTACACCTTC
CASKTQGAPGNGYTF
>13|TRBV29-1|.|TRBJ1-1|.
TGCAGCGTGGAGGGGGTAGAGAACACTGAAGCTTTCTTT
CSVEGVENTEAFF
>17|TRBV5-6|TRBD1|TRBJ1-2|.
TGTGCCAGCAGCTTGCGGGACAGGGTCTGGGCAGGCAGTCGCTACACCTTC
CASSLRDRVWAGSRYTF
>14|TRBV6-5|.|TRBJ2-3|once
TGTGCCAGCACCTCCACGGCCCGGGGGCGTGCGCAGTATTTT
CASTSTARGRAQYF
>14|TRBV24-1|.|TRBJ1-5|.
TGTGCCACCAGTGATTCCAGGACAAATCAGCCCCAGCATTTT
CATSDSRTNQPQHF
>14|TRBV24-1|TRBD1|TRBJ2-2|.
TGTGCCACCTCCTTGGGACAGGGAGGCGGGGAGCTGTTTTTT
CATSLGQGGGELFF
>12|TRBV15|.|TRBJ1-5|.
TGTGCCACGGGGCCCTACAATCAGCCCCAGCATTTT
CATGPYNQPQHF
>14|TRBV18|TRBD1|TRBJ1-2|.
TGTGCCAGCTCACCGGGGACAGGGGAGGACGGCTACACCTTC
CASSPGTGEDGYTF
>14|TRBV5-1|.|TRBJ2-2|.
TGCGCCAGCAGCTGGGGATCTAACACCGGGGAGCTGTTTTTT
CASSWGSNTGELFF
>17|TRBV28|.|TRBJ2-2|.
TGTGCCAGCAGTTTTTCCCCATGGAACCCCGAGGCCGGGGAGCTGTTTTTT
CASSFSPWNPEAGELFF
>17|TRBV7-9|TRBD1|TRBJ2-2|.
TGTGCCAGCAGCTTAAATCCCGGCGACAGGGGAACCGGGGAGCTGTTTTTT
CASSLNPGDRGTGELFF
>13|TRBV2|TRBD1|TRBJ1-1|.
TGTGCCAGAAGAGGAACAGGGGGTTCTGAAGCTTTCTTT
CARRGTGGSEAFF
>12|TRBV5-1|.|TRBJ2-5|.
TGCGCCAGCAGCTTTAGGGAAGAGACCCAGTACTTC
CASSFREETQYF
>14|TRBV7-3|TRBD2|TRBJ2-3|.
TGTGCCAGCAGCCCCGGGGGGGCCACAGATACGCAGTATTTT
CASSPGGATDTQYF
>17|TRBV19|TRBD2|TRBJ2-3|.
TGTGCCAGTAGTATCAGGGTAGCGGGGTCGGGGACAGATACGCAGTATTTT
CASSIRVAGSGTDTQYF
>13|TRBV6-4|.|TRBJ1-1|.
TGTGCCAGCAGCTACGACAGGAACACTGAAGCTTTCTTT
CASSYDRNTEAFF
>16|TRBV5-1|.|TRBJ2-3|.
TGCGCCAGCAGCCCCGGACAATCATCTAGCACAGATACGCAGTATTTT
CASSPGQSSSTDTQYF
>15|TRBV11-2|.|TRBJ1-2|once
TGTGCCAGCAGCTTAGAGGGGGCTAGTATCTATGGCTACACCTTC
CASSLEGASIYGYTF
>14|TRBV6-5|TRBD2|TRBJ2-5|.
TGTGCCAGCAGTTACGGGACTAGCCGAGAGACCCAGTACTTC
CASSYGTSRETQYF
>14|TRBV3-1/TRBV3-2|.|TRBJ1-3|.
TGTGCCAGCAGCCAATATGACTCTGGAAACACCATATATTTT
CASSQYDSGNTIYF
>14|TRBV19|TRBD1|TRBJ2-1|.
TGTGCCAGTGCATGGGGACAGGGTAACAATGAGCAGTTCTTC
CASAWGQGNNEQFF
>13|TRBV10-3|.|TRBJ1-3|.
TGTGCCATCAGTGAGTCGGCCCTAGACACCATATATTTT
CAISESALDTIYF
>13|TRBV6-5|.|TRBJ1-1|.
TGTGCCAGCAGGATAAAGCCGAACACTGAAGCTTTCTTT
CASRIKPNTEAFF
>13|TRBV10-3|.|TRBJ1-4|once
TGTGCCATCAGTGATCTTAAGGGTGAAAAACTGTTTTTT
CAISDLKGEKLFF
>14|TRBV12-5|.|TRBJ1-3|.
TGTGCTAGTGGTCGAGGGGTAGGAGGAAACACCATATATTTT
CASGRGVGGNTIYF
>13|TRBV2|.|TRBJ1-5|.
TGTGCCAGCTCGGACCGTTGGAATCAGCCCCAGCATTTT
CASSDRWNQPQHF
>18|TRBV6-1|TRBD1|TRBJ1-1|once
TGTGCCAGCAGTGCTGGGACAGGGTGGGCTTCCATGAACACTGAAGCTTTCTTT
CASSAGTGWASMNTEAFF
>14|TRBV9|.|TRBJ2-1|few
TGTGCCAGCAGCGGACTGACAGGTTCTAATGAGCAGTTCTTC
CASSGLTGSNEQFF
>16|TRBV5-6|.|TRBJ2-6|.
TGTGCCAGCAGCTCTAACAGGGTTTCTGGGGCCAACGTCCTGACTTTC
CASSSNRVSGANVLTF
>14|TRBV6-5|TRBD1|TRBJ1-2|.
TGTGCCAGCAGTTTAGGACAGGCATTCTATGGCTACACCTTC
CASSLGQAFYGYTF
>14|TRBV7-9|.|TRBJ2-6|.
TGTGCCAGCAGCCAAAAGCCTGGGGCCAACGTCCTGACTTTC
CASSQKPGANVLTF
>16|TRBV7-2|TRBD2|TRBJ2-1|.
TGTGCCAGCAGCTTACCGACTAGCGGGAGTTACAATGAGCAGTTCTTC
CASSLPTSGSYNEQFF
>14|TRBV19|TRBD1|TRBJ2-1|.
TGTGCCAGTAGTCCCAGGGGACAGGGTAATGAGCAGTTCTTC
CASSPRGQGNEQFF
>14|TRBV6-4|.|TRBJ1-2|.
TGTGCCAGCAGTGTAGCCCAGGGGCATGAAGGCTACACCTTC
CASSVAQGHEGYTF
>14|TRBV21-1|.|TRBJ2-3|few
TGTGCCAGCGTGAGGGGGCAGCCGACAGATACGCAGTATTTT
CASVRGQPTDTQYF
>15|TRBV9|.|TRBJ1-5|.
TGTGCCAGCAGCCAAACCTCAGGGGTAGGTCAGCCCCAGCATTTT
CASSQTSGVGQPQHF
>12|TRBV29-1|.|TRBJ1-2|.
TGCAGCGTCCAAACTCAACGGGATGGCTACACCTTC
CSVQTQRDGYTF
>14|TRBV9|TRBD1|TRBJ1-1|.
TGTGCCAGCAGCCTATCCGGGACAGGCACTGAAGCTTTCTTT
CASSLSGTGTEAFF
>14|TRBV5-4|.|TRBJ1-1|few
TGTGCCAGCCAAACGGGGGAGAGGAACACTGAAGCTTTCTTT
CASQTGERNTEAFF
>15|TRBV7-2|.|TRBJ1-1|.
TGTGCCAGCAGCCGTGTAACAGGTCCTAACACTGAAGCTTTCTTT
CASSRVTGPNTEAFF
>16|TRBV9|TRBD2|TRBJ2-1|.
TGTGCCAGCAGCCCGCGATTAGCGGGGATCGACAATGAGCAGTTCTTC
CASSPRLAGIDNEQFF
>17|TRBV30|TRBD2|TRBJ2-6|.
TGTGCCTGGAGTAGGGAGCGGGGGGGCCGCGGGGCCAACGTCCTGACTTTC
CAWSRERGGRGANVLTF
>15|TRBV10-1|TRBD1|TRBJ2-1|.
TGCGCCAGCAGTTTGGACAGGGCCCGGATCAATGAGCAGTTCTTC
CASSLDRARINEQFF
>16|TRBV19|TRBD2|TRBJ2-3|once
TGTGCCAGTAGTATAGCGGTGGCTAGCGGTTTAGATACGCAGTATTTT
CASSIAVASGLDTQYF
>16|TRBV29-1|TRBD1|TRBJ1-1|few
TGCAGCGTTTATCTTCGGGGAACAGGGGTGAACACTGAAGCTTTCTTT
CSVYLRGTGVNTEAFF
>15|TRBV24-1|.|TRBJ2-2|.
TGTGCCACCAGTGATGTTGGAGGGTTAACCGGGGAGCTGTTTTTT
CATSDVGGLTGELFF
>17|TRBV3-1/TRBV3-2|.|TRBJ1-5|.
TGTGCCAGCAGCCAAGGGGGGGGTGGCGGGAGCAATCAGCCCCAGCATTTT
CASSQGGGGGSNQPQHF